This record covers a single T cell receptor beta chain. Its target is unknown. This sample was included in a study of early T cells in non-severe SARS-CoV-2 infection. Study information: Chains from this unsorted whole-blood bulk RNA could not be paired.

Study results and limitations: Lookups in VDJdb leaned toward anti-spike CD8 responses and missed private and CD4 specificities.

The germline gives CDR1 MNHEY, CDR2 SVGEGT. V lost 7 bases and J 4 bases, leaving 16 bases between the germline ends. The CDR3 is 15 amino acids. The library protocol tagged individual cDNA molecules with unique molecular identifiers. Each CDR3 protein gets one entry after TCRdb re-called the 5' RACE reads with MiXCR. The sample lists 65,000 to 80,000 distinct CDR3 sequences, about 13% seen once, with approximately 6% in the top ten. The rearrangement joins TRBV6-2 or TRBV6-3 to TRBJ1-4; D unclear. This TCR derives from an adult who was a healthcare worker with PCR-confirmed SARS-CoV-2 infection or an uninfected control (not recorded which). The sample consisted of whole blood. CDR3 DNA sequence: TGTGCCAGCACCAAAGGCGGAGGTTATAATGAAAAACTGTTTTTT. Translating it yields CASTKGGGYNEKLFF.